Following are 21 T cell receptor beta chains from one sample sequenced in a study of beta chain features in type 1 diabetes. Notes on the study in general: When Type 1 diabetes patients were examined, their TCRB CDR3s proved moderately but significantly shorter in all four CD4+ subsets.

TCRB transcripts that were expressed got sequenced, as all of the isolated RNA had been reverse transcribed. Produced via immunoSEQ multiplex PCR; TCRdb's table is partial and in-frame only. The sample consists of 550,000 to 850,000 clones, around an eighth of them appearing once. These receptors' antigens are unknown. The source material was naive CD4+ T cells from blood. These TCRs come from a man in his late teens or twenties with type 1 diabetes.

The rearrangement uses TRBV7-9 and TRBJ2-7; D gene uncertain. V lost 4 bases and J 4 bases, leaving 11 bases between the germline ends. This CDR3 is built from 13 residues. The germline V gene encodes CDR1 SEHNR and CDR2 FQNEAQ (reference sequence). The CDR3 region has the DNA TGTGCCAGCAGCTCCTCGAGCCCGTACGAGCAGTACTTC. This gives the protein CASSSSSPYEQYF.

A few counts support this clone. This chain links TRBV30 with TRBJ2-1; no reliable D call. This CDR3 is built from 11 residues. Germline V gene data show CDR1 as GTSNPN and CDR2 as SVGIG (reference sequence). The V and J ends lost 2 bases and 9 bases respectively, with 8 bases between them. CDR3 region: CAWSSAIEQFF. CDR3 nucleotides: TGTGCCTGGAGTAGTGCTATTGAGCAGTTCTTC.

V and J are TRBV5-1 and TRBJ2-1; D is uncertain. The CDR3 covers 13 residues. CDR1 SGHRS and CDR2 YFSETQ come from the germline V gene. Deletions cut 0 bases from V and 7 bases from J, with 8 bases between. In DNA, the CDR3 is TGCGCCAGCAGCTTGGGCTTTCTGAATGAGCAGTTCTTC. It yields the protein CASSLGFLNEQFF.

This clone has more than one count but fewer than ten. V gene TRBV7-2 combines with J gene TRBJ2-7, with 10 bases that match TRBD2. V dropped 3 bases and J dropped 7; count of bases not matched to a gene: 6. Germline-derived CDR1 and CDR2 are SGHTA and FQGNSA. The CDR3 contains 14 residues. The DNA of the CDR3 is TGTGCCAGCAGCTTCGAGCGGGGGGGCCTGGAGCAGTACTTC. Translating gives CASSFERGGLEQYF.

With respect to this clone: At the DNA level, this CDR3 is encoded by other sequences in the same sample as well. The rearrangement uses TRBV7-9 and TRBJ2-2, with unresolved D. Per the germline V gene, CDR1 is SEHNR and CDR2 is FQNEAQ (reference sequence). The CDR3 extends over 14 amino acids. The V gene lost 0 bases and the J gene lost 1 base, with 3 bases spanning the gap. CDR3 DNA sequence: TGTGCCAGCAGCTTAGCGGGGAACACCGGGGAGCTGTTTTTT. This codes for CASSLAGNTGELFF.

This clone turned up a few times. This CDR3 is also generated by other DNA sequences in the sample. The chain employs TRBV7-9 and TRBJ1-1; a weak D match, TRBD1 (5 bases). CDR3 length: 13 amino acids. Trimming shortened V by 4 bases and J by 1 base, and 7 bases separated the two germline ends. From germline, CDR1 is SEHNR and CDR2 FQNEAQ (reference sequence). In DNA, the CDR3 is TGTGCCAGCAGCTCAGGACAGAACACTGAAGCTTTCTTT. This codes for CASSSGQNTEAFF. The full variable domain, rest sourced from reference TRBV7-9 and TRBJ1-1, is DTGVSQNPRHKITKRGQNVTFRCDPISEHNRLYWYRQTLGQGPEFLTYFQNEAQLEKSRLLSDRFSAERPKGSFSTLEIQRTEQGDSAMYLCASSSGQNTEAFFGQGTRLTVV.

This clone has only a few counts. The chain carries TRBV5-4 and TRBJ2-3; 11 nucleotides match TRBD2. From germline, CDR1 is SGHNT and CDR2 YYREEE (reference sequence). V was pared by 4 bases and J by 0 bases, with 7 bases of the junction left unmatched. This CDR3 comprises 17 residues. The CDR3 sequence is CASSLRLAGSSTDTQYF. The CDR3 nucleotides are TGTGCCAGCAGCCTCCGACTAGCGGGATCTAGCACAGATACGCAGTATTTT.

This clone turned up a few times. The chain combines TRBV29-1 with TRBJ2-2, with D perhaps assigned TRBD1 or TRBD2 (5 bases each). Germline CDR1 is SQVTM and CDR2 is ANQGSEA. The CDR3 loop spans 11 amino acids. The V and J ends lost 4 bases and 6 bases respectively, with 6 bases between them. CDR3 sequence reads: CSVGGPGELFF. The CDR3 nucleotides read TGCAGCGTTGGGGGACCCGGGGAGCTGTTTTTT.

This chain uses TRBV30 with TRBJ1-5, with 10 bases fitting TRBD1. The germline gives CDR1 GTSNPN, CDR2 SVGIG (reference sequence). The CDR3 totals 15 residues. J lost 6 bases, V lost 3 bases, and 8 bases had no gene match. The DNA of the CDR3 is TGTGCCTGGAGCAAGGGGACAGGGGAAGGTCAGCCCCAGCATTTT. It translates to CAWSKGTGEGQPQHF.

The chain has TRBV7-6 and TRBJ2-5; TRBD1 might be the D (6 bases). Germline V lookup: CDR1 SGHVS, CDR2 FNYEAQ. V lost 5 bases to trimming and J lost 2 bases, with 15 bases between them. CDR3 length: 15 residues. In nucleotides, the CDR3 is TGTGCCAGCAGCAGAGCAGGGGACGCACAAGAGACCCAGTACTTC. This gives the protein CASSRAGDAQETQYF.

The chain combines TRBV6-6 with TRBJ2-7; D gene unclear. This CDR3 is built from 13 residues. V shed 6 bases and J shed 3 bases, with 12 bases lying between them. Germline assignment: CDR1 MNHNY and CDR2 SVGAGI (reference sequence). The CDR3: CASSPGGNYEQYF. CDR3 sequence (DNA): TGTGCCAGCAGCCCCGGCGGCAACTACGAGCAGTACTTC.

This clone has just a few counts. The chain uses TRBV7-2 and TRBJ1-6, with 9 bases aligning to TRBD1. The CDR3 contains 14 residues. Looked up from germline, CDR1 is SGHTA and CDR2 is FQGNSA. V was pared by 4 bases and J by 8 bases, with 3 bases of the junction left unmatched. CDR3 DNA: TGTGCCAGCAGCTCCGACAGGGGGTATTCACCCCTCCACTTT. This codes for CASSSDRGYSPLHF.

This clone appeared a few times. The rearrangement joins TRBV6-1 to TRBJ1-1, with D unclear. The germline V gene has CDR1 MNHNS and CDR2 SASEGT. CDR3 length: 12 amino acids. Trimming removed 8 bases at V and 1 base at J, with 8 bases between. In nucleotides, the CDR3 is TGTGCCAGCGGCAGGCAGAACACTGAAGCTTTCTTT. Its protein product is CASGRQNTEAFF.

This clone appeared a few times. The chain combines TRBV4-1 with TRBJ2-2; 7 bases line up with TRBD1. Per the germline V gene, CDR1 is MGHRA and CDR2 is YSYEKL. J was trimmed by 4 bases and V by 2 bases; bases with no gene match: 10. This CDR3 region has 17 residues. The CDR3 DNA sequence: TGCGCCAGCAGCCAATCTAGGACAGGCAGTACCACCGGGGAGCTGTTTTTT. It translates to CASSQSRTGSTTGELFF.

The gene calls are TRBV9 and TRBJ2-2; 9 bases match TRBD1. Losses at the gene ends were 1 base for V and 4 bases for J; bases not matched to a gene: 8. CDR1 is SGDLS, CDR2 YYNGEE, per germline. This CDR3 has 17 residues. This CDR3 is CASSVTLQGAGTGELFF. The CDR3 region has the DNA TGTGCCAGCAGCGTAACATTACAGGGGGCGGGCACCGGGGAGCTGTTTTTT.

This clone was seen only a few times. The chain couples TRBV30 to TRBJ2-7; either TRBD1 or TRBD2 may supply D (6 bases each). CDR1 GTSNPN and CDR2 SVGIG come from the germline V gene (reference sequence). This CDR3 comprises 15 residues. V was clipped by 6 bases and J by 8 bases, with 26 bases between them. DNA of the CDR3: TGTGCCTGTTCTAAGACGGGGGCCGAGGGGTCCAAGCAGTACTTC. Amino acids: CACSKTGAEGSKQYF.

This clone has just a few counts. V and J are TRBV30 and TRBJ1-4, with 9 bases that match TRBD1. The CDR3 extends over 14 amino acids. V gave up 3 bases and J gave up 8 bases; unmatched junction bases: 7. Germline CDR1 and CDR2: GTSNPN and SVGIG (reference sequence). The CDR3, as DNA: TGTGCCTGGAGCGCGGGACAGGGAGACGAAAAACTGTTTTTT. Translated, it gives CAWSAGQGDEKLFF.

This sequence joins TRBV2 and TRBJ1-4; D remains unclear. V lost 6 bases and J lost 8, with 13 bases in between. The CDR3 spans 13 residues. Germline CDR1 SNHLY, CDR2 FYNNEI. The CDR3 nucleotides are TGTGCCAGCAGGGATGGCGTAATCGAAAAACTGTTTTTT. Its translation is CASRDGVIEKLFF.

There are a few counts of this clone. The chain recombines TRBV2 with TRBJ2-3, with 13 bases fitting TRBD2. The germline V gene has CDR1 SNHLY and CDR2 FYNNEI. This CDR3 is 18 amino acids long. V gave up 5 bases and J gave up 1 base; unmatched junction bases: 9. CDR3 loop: CASSSTLAGGLGTDTQYF. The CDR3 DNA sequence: TGTGCCAGCAGTAGTACACTAGCGGGGGGGCTTGGCACAGATACGCAGTATTTT.

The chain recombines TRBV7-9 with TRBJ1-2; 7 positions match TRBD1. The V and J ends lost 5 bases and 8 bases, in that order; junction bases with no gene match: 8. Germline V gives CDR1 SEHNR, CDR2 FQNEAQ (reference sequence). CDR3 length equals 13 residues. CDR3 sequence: CASSRTGLEGYTF. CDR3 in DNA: TGTGCCAGCAGCCGGACAGGATTGGAAGGCTACACCTTC. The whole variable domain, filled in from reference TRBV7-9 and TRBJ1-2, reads DTGVSQNPRHKITKRGQNVTFRCDPISEHNRLYWYRQTLGQGPEFLTYFQNEAQLEKSRLLSDRFSAERPKGSFSTLEIQRTEQGDSAMYLCASSRTGLEGYTFGSGTRLTVV.

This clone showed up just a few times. The CDR3 DNA follows: TGCGCCAGCAGCCCAGGGGAGGAGCAGGGCTATGGCTACACCTTC. The encoded protein is CASSPGEEQGYGYTF. J is TRBJ1-2 and V is TRBV4-1, with D perhaps matching TRBD1 (6 bases). The CDR3 length is 15 residues. Trimming removed 4 bases at V and 4 bases at J, with 16 bases between. CDR1 MGHRA and CDR2 YSYEKL come from the germline V gene.